This T cell receptor (beta chain) was found in a study of neurological immune-mediated disorders. Study-wide results and caveats: The most TCR clonal expansion was seen in HTLV-1-associated myelopathy, whereas the least was seen in multiple sclerosis, below the level in healthy controls.

V lost 4 bases, J lost 3 bases, and 9 bases stayed unmatched. This CDR3 region has 15 residues. CDR1 is SGHRS, CDR2 YFSETQ, per germline. PBMCs numbering 2 million and stored at -80 C yielded the unsorted libraries. Every sequencing run generated in excess of 180 million TCR-beta sequences. These sequences covered 15-18 subjects. From the 5' RACE reads, TCRdb called clonotypes with MiXCR, one entry per CDR3 protein. In the table there are about 22,000 distinct CDR3 sequences, 10% of which are singletons. This clonotype was recorded many times. Its antigen remains unknown. Sequencing used PBMCs. The chain combines TRBV5-1 with TRBJ1-1; 7 bases fit TRBD1. This TCR was recovered from a woman aged 55-70 years with HTLV-1-associated myelopathy (HAM/TSP). CDR3 residues: CASSQQGGVDTEAFF. The CDR3 coding sequence is TGCGCCAGCAGCCAGCAGGGGGGGGTGGACACTGAAGCTTTCTTT.